This T cell receptor beta chain was identified during a study of cytomegalovirus exposure and HLA in healthy donors. PCR amplification relied on 60 Vbeta primers (plus 13 Jbeta primers). The protocol was immunoSEQ multiplex PCR, while the TCRdb copy is restricted to in-frame clones and leaves out a portion. Of about 98,000 clones listed, approximately 87% are singletons. Germline V gene data show CDR1 as WNHNN and CDR2 as SYGVQD (reference sequence). This CDR3 spans 13 amino acids. J gave up 6 bases and V 8 bases, and 5 bases lay outside the gene matches. Sequenced sample: PBMCs. This sequence originates from a man between 40 and 49 years old in good health and CMV-seronegative. This chain uses TRBV10-1 with TRBJ2-3, with TRBD2 matching 10 bases. CDR3: CASGTSVMDTQYF. The CDR3 DNA is TGCGCCAGCGGGACTAGCGTGATGGATACGCAGTATTTT.